The present T cell receptor (beta chain) was sequenced within a study of cytomegalovirus exposure and HLA in healthy donors. About this clone: What it binds is unknown.

Whole-study findings and limits: TCR association rates varied by HLA locus in a later analysis, with DRB1 highest and HLA-C lowest. TCR beta V- and J-gene trimming, according to a later analysis, was linked to a missense DCLRE1C variant. Highly shared variants forming one cluster were likely a sequencing artifact. TCR beta chains numbering more than 150 were designated cytomegalovirus-associated.

60 Vbeta and 13 Jbeta primers were used in PCR. Data came from immunoSEQ multiplex PCR; TCRdb stores just in-frame clones and leaves some out. Of roughly 130,000 clones in the sample, 88% are singletons; the top ten hold roughly 0.5%. Sequenced sample: PBMCs. The sequence was obtained from a woman in her forties in good health and CMV-seronegative.

CDR3 nucleotide sequence: TGTGCCAGCAGTGACCCCGCCCAGGGGCCTCTCGGTACGCAGTATTTT. This translates into CASSDPAQGPLGTQYF. This chain connects TRBV6-1 to TRBJ2-3, with D possibly matching TRBD1 (6 bases). The V gene's germline CDR1 is MNHNS and CDR2 SASEGT. V shed 3 bases and J shed 8 bases, with 21 bases lying between them. This CDR3 region has 16 residues.